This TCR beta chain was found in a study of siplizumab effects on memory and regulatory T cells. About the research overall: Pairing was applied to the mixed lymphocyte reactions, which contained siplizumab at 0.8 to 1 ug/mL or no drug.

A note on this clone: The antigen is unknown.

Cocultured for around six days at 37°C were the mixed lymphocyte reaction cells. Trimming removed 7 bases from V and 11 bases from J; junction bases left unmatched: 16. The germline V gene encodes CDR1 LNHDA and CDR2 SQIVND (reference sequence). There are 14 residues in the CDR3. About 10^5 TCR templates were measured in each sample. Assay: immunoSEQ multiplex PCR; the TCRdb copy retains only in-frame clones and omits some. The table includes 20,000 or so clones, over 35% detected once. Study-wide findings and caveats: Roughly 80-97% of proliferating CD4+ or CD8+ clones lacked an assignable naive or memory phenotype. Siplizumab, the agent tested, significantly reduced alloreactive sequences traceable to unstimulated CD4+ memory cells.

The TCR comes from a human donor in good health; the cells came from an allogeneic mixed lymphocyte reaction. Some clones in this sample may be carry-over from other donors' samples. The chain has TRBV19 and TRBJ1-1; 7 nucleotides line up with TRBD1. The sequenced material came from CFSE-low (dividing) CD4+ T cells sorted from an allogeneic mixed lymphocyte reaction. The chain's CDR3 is CASKDDRERGLAFF. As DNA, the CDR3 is TGTGCCAGTAAGGATGACAGGGAGCGTGGATTGGCTTTCTTT.